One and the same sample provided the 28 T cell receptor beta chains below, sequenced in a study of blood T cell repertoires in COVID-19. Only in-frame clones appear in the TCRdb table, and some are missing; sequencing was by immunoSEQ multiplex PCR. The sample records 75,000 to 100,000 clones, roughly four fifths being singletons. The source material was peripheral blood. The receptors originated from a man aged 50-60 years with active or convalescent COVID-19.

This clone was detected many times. CDR3 protein: CASSQGNSYGYTF. The CDR3, as DNA: TGTGCCAGCAGCCAAGGTAACTCCTATGGCTACACCTTC. This sequence joins TRBV3-1 (or the pseudogene TRBV3-2) and TRBJ1-2; D gene ambiguous. The CDR3 contains 13 residues. Trimming removed 1 base from V and 4 bases from J, with 7 bases in between. The germline CDR1 and CDR2 sequences are LGHDT and YNNKEL (reference sequence).

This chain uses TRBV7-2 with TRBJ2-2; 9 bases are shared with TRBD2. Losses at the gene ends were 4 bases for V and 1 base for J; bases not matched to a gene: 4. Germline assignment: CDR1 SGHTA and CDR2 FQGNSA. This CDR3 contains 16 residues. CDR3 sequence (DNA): TGTGCCAGCAGCTCGAGCGGGGGGAAGAACACCGGGGAGCTGTTTTTT. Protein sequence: CASSSSGGKNTGELFF.

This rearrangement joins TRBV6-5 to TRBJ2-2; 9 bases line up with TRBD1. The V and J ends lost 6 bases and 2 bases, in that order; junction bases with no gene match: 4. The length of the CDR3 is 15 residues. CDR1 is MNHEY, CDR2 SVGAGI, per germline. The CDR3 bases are TGTGCCAGCAGGAGGGGACAGGGAAACACCGGGGAGCTGTTTTTT. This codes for CASRRGQGNTGELFF.

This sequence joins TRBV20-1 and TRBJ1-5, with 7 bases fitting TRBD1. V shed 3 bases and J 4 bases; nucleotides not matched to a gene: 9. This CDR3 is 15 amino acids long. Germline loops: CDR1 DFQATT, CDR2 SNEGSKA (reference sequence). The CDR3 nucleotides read TGCAGTGCTAGTATTACAGGGGCACCAAATCAGCCCCAGCATTTT. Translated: CSASITGAPNQPQHF.

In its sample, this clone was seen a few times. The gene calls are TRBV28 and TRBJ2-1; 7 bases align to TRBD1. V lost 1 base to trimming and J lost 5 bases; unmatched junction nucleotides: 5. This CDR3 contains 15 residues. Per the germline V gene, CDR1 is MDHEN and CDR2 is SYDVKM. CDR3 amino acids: CASSLFRGRNNEQFF. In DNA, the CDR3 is TGTGCCAGCAGTTTATTTAGGGGGCGAAACAATGAGCAGTTCTTC.

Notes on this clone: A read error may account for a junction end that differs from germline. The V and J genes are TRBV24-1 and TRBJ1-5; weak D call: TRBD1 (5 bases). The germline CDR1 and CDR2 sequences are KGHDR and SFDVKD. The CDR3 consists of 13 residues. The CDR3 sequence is CATSGVGAGPQHF. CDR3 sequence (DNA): TGTGCCACAAGTGGTGTAGGGGCCGGGCCCCAGCATTTT.

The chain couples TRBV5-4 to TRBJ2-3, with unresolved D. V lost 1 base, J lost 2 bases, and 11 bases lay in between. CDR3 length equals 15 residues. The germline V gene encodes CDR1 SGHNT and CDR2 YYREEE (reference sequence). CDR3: CASSLPGAATDTQYF. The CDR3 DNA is TGTGCCAGCAGCTTGCCCGGCGCGGCCACAGATACGCAGTATTTT.

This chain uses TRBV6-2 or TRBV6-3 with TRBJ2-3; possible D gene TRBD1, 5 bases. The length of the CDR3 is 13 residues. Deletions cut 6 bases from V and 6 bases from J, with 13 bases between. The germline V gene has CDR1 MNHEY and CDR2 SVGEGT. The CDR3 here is CASSGPNRDTQYF. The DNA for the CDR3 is TGTGCCAGCAGCGGCCCGAACAGGGATACGCAGTATTTT.

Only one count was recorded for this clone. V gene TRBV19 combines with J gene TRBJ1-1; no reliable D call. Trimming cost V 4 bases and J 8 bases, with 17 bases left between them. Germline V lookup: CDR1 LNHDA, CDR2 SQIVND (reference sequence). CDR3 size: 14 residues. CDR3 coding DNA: TGTGCCAGTAGTAGTCCAGGCTACATAGAAGAAGCTTTCTTT. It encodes CASSSPGYIEEAFF.

The CDR3 region is CASRDRGRNSNQPQHF. As DNA, the CDR3 is TGTGCCAGTAGAGACAGGGGGAGAAATAGCAATCAGCCCCAGCATTTT. The chain has TRBV27 and TRBJ1-5; the match to TRBD1 covers 9 bases. In germline, CDR1 is MNHEY, CDR2 SMNVEV (reference sequence). The CDR3 spans 16 residues. With 9 bases clipped from V and 0 bases from J, the junction kept 9 bases outside the gene matches.

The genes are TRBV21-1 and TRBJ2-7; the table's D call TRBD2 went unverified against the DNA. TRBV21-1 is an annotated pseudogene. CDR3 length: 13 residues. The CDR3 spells CASSAGWTYEQYV. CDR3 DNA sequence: TGTGCCAGCAGCGCCGGGTGGACCTACGAGCAGTACGTC.

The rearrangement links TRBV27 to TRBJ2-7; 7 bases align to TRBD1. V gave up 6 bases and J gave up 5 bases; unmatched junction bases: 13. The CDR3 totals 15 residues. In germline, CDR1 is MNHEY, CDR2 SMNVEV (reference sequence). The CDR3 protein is CASRLGRERGHEQYF. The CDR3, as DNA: TGTGCCAGCAGGCTGGGCCGGGAAAGGGGGCACGAGCAGTACTTC.

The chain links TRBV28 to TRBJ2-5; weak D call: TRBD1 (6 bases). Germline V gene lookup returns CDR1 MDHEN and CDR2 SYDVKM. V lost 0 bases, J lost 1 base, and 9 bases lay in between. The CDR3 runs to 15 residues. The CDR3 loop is CASSLWGQIQETQYF. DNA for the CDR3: TGTGCCAGCAGTTTATGGGGACAAATCCAAGAGACCCAGTACTTC. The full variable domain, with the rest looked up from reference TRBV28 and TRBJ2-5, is DVKVTQSSRYLVKRTGEKVFLECVQDMDHENMFWYRQDPGLGLRLIYFSYDVKMKEKGDIPEGYSVSREKKERFSLILESASTNQTSMYLCASSLWGQIQETQYFGPGTRLLVL.

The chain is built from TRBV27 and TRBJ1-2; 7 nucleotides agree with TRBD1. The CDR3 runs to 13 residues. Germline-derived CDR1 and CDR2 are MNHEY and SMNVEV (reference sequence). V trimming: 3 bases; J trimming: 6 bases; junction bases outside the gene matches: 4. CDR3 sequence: CASSFRGGNGYTF. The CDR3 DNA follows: TGTGCCAGCAGTTTTAGAGGGGGCAATGGCTACACCTTC.

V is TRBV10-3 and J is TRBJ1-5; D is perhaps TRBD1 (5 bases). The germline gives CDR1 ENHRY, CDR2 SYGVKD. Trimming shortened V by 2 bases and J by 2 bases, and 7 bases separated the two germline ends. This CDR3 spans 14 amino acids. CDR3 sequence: CAISEGAGNQPQHF. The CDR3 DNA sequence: TGTGCCATCAGTGAGGGGGCTGGCAATCAGCCCCAGCATTTT.

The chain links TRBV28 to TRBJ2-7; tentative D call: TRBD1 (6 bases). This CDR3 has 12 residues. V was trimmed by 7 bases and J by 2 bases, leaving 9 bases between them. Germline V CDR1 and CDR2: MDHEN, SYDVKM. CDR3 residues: CASTQGTYEQYF. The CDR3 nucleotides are TGTGCCAGCACCCAGGGGACCTACGAGCAGTACTTC.

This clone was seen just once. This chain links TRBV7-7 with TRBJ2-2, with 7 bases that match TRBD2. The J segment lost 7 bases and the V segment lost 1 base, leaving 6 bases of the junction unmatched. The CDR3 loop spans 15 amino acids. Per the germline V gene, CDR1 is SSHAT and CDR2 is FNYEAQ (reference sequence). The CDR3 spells CASSLEGLFSGELFF. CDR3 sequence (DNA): TGTGCCAGCAGCTTAGAGGGACTATTCAGCGGGGAGCTGTTTTTT.

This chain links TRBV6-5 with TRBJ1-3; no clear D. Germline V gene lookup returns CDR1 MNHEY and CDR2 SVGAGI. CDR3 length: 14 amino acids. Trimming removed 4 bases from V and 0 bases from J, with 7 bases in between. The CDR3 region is CASSWATSGNTIYF. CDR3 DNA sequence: TGTGCCAGCAGTTGGGCAACCTCTGGAAACACCATATATTTT.

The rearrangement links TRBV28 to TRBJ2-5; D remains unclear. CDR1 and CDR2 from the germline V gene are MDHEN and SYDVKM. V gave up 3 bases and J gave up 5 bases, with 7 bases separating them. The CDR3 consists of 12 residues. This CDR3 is CASSFPRETQYF. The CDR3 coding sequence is TGTGCCAGCAGTTTCCCGAGGGAGACCCAGTACTTC.

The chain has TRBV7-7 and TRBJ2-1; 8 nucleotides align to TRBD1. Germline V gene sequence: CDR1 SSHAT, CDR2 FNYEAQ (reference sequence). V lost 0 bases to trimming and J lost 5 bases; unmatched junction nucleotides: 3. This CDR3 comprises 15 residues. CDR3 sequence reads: CASSLAYRGDNEQFF. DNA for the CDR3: TGTGCCAGCAGCTTAGCCTACAGGGGGGACAATGAGCAGTTCTTC.

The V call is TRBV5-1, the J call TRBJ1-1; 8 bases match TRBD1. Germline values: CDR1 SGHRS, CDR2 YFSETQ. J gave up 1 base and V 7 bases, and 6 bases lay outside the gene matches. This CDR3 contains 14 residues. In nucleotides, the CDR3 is TGCGCCAGCGGCGAGCAGGGGGCGAACACTGAAGCTTTCTTT. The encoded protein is CASGEQGANTEAFF.

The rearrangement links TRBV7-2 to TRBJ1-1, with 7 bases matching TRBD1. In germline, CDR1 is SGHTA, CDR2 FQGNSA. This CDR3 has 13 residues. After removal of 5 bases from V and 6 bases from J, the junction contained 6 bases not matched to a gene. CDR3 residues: CASSRRQGAEAFF. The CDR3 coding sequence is TGTGCCAGCAGCCGCCGACAGGGCGCTGAAGCTTTCTTT.

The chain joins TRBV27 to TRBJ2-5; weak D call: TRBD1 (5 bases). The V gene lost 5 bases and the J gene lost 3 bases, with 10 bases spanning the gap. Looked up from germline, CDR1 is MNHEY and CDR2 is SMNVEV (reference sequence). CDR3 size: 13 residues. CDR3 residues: CASSTGVEETQYF. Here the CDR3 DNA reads TGTGCCAGCAGTACAGGCGTGGAAGAGACCCAGTACTTC.

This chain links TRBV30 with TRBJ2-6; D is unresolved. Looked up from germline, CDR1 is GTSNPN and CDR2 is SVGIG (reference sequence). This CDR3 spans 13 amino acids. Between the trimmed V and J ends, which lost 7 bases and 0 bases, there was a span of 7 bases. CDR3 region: CAYSTSGANVLTF. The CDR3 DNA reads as TGTGCCTATTCTACCTCTGGGGCCAACGTCCTGACTTTC.

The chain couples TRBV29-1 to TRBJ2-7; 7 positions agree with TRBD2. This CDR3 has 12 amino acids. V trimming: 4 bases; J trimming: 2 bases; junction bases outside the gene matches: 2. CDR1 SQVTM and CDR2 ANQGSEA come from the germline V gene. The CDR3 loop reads CSVVGRAYEQYF. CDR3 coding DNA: TGCAGCGTTGTAGGGAGGGCCTACGAGCAGTACTTC.

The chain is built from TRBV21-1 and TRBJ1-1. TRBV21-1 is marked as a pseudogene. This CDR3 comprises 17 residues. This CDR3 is CASKLEGQPLMNTEAFF. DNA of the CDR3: TGTGCCAGCAAGCTGGAGGGGCAACCCCTCATGAACACTGAAGCTTTCTTT.

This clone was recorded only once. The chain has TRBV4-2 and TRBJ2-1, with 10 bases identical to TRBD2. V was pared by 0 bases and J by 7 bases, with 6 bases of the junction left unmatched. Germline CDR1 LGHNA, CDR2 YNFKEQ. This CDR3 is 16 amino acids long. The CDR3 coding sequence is TGTGCCAGCAGCCAAGACACAGCGGGGGGGAATAATGAGCAGTTCTTC. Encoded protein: CASSQDTAGGNNEQFF.

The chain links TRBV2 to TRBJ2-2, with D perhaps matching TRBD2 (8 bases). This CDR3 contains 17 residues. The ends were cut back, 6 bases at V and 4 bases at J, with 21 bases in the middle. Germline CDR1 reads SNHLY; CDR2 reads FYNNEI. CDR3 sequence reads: CASRSGRTGAITGELFF. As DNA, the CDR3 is TGTGCCAGCAGGAGCGGGAGAACAGGGGCGATCACCGGGGAGCTGTTTTTT.